These 31 T cell receptor beta chains were sequenced from one sample in a study of Ad26.COV2.S vaccination and SARS-CoV-2 variants. The data were produced by immunoSEQ multiplex PCR, yet TCRdb's version contains in-frame clones alone and is incomplete. The profile shows some 340,000 clones, over 80% of them singletons. The treatment: approximately 18 received Ad26.COV2.S at low or high dose, single or two shots; about 5 received placebo; per-sample allocation not given. Sampling took place 63 days after the first vaccine or placebo injection. The source was peripheral blood, collected in a trial of Ad26.COV2.S vaccine versus placebo. These receptors all come from a person between 18 and 60 years old who received the Ad26.COV2.S COVID-19 vaccine or a placebo.

J is TRBJ1-2 and V is TRBV7-8, with D uncertain. CDR1 is SGHVS, CDR2 FQNEAQ, per germline. Trimming removed 2 bases from V and 2 bases from J, with 12 bases in between. The CDR3 is 15 residues long. The DNA for the CDR3 is TGTGCCAGCAGCTTAATTAACGGGGTGAACTATGGCTACACCTTC. As protein: CASSLINGVNYGYTF.

This rearrangement joins TRBV7-9 to TRBJ2-5; TRBD1 matches at 9 bases. V lost 6 bases and J lost 4; bases outside the gene matches: 9. CDR1 SEHNR and CDR2 FQNEAQ come from the germline V gene (reference sequence). This CDR3 comprises 15 residues. This CDR3 is CASRTSGTGSETQYF. CDR3 nucleotides: TGTGCCAGCAGAACCTCCGGGACAGGGTCAGAGACCCAGTACTTC.

V is TRBV11-2 and J is TRBJ1-5; D is perhaps TRBD1 (6 bases). The germline V gene has CDR1 SGHAT and CDR2 FQNNGV. The length of the CDR3 is 15 residues. V lost 3 bases to trimming and J lost 2 bases, with 11 bases between them. CDR3 bases: TGTGCCAGCAGCTTGGGGGCATCGGGCAATCAGCCCCAGCATTTT. This codes for CASSLGASGNQPQHF.

This clone was detected only once. This chain joins TRBV9 and TRBJ2-7; 7 bases are a match to TRBD1. Trimming at V came to 6 bases and at J to 3 bases, leaving 9 bases not matched to a gene. This CDR3 contains 14 residues. The germline gives CDR1 SGDLS, CDR2 YYNGEE. This CDR3 reads CASNPGTAGYEQYF. In DNA, the CDR3 is TGTGCCAGCAACCCGGGGACAGCTGGCTACGAGCAGTACTTC.

The chain couples TRBV6-4 to TRBJ2-1, with 8 bases matching TRBD2. V lost 8 bases, J lost 3 bases, and 9 bases stayed unmatched. CDR1 MRHNA and CDR2 SNTAGT come from the germline V gene. The CDR3 is 15 residues long. The CDR3 DNA reads as TGTGCCAGCGCCCTTTCGGGGGGGGACTACAATGAGCAGTTCTTC. Translated, it gives CASALSGGDYNEQFF.

This clone was counted a single time. The chain links TRBV6-6 to TRBJ2-7; D is perhaps TRBD1 or TRBD2 (5 bases each). Trimming removed 2 bases at V and 2 bases at J, with 13 bases between. The length of the CDR3 is 15 residues. Germline V gene sequence: CDR1 MNHNY, CDR2 SVGAGI (reference sequence). The chain's CDR3 is CASSYGGWVTYEQYF. The CDR3 DNA is TGTGCCAGCAGTTACGGGGGATGGGTGACCTACGAGCAGTACTTC.

This clone was recorded a few times. The chain employs TRBV23-1 and TRBJ1-5; 7 bases line up with TRBD1. TRBV23-1 is an ORF, and what it does is uncertain. V shed 10 bases, J shed 9 bases, and the junction held 12 bases outside the gene matches. The CDR3 loop spans 13 amino acids. This chain's CDR3 is CATPRQGGGPQHF. CDR3 bases: TGCGCCACCCCCCGGCAGGGGGGAGGGCCCCAGCATTTT.

The chain carries TRBV7-8 and TRBJ1-2; D may be TRBD1 (5 bases). The CDR3 totals 16 residues. Trimming shortened V by 5 bases and J by 1 base, and 17 bases separated the two germline ends. CDR1 is SGHVS, CDR2 FQNEAQ, per germline. This chain's CDR3 is CASSQDRRGFNYGYTF. CDR3 DNA sequence: TGTGCCAGCAGCCAGGACCGCCGGGGGTTTAACTATGGCTACACCTTC.

Only a few counts were recorded for this clone. The chain is built from TRBV6-5 and TRBJ1-5; D may be TRBD1 (5 bases). The CDR3 sequence is 14 residues long. The V end lost 4 bases, the J end lost 6 bases, and 13 bases lay between the germline ends. CDR1 and CDR2 (germline): MNHEY, SVGAGI. CDR3 in amino acids: CASSSGAESQPQHF. CDR3 nucleotide sequence: TGTGCCAGCAGTTCCGGGGCGGAAAGTCAGCCCCAGCATTTT.

This clone was recorded once. The rearrangement links TRBV5-1 to TRBJ1-4; TRBD1 matches at 7 bases. CDR3 length: 17 amino acids. Germline V gene sequence: CDR1 SGHRS, CDR2 YFSETQ. J was trimmed by 1 base and V by 0 bases; bases with no gene match: 6. As DNA, the CDR3 is TGCGCCAGCAGCTTGGCTCCAGGGGGTGAAACTAATGAAAAACTGTTTTTT. As protein: CASSLAPGGETNEKLFF.

This rearrangement joins TRBV19 to TRBJ1-1; tentatively, D is TRBD1 (5 bases). V lost 3 bases and J 7 bases, leaving 12 bases between the germline ends. The germline V gene encodes CDR1 LNHDA and CDR2 SQIVND (reference sequence). The CDR3 runs to 13 residues. The CDR3 DNA reads as TGTGCCAGTAGTATGGGGGGAAGGGGTGAAGCTTTCTTT. Encoded protein: CASSMGGRGEAFF.

The rearrangement uses TRBV9 and TRBJ2-2; D might be TRBD2 (5 bases). Trimming took 2 bases from V and 5 from J, leaving 10 bases between them. The CDR3 totals 14 residues. CDR1 and CDR2 from the germline V gene are SGDLS and YYNGEE. This CDR3 reads CASSVGRGTGELFF. As DNA, the CDR3 is TGTGCCAGCAGCGTCGGACGCGGGACCGGGGAGCTGTTTTTT.

The chain carries TRBV5-8 and TRBJ2-5; 7 bases line up with TRBD1. V was clipped by 3 bases and J by 1 base; unmatched bases: 3. Germline V gene lookup returns CDR1 SGHTS and CDR2 YDEGEE. This CDR3 contains 14 residues. CDR3 residues: CASSSYRGQETQYF. In DNA form, the CDR3 reads TGTGCCAGCAGCTCCTACAGGGGCCAAGAGACCCAGTACTTC.

The chain recombines TRBV10-1 with TRBJ1-5; D not resolved. V lost 1 base and J 3 bases, leaving 10 bases between the germline ends. Germline V gives CDR1 WNHNN, CDR2 SYGVQD (reference sequence). This CDR3 spans 15 amino acids. Here the CDR3 reads CASSEWRWDNQPQHF. The DNA of the CDR3 is TGCGCCAGCAGTGAGTGGAGATGGGACAATCAGCCCCAGCATTTT.

The chain carries TRBV6-5 and TRBJ1-6; TRBD1 is a possible D gene (5 bases). V was trimmed by 8 bases and J by 9 bases, leaving 14 bases between them. This CDR3 is built from 13 residues. CDR1 MNHEY and CDR2 SVGAGI come from the germline V gene. The CDR3 region has the DNA TGTGCCAGCGAGGCAGGGCATAGTTCACCCCTCCACTTT. Translation gives CASEAGHSSPLHF.

This clone was observed a single time. The chain uses TRBV10-2 and TRBJ2-1; D assignment may be TRBD1 or TRBD2 (5 bases each). The V and J ends lost 5 bases and 5 bases respectively, with 10 bases between them. There are 13 residues in the CDR3. CDR1 and CDR2 (germline): WSHSY, SAAADI. The CDR3 is CASSQGAHNEQFF. CDR3 bases: TGCGCCAGCAGTCAGGGAGCGCACAATGAGCAGTTCTTC.

This clone has just one count. The rearrangement joins TRBV5-1 to TRBJ2-1, with TRBD2 identical over 8 bases. Germline values: CDR1 SGHRS, CDR2 YFSETQ. The CDR3 loop spans 15 amino acids. Unmatched junction bases numbered 3, after V lost 0 bases and J lost 4 bases. CDR3 in amino acids: CASSLGRGAYNEQFF. The CDR3 coding sequence is TGCGCCAGCAGCTTGGGGCGGGGGGCATACAATGAGCAGTTCTTC.

CDR3 DNA: TGCAGCGTCGTGCTTACAACTAATGAAAAACTGTTTTTT. Protein sequence: CSVVLTTNEKLFF. This rearrangement joins TRBV29-1 to TRBJ1-4; D not certain. Germline V CDR1 and CDR2: SQVTM, ANQGSEA. The V and J ends lost 6 bases and 0 bases respectively, with 8 bases between them. This CDR3 contains 13 residues.

This chain links TRBV28 with TRBJ1-4, with no clear D. The CDR3 is 14 residues long. Trimming left V 4 bases short and J 0 bases short, with 6 bases between. CDR1 MDHEN and CDR2 SYDVKM come from the germline V gene. The chain's CDR3 is CASSSRPTNEKLFF. The CDR3 DNA follows: TGTGCCAGCAGTTCAAGACCAACTAATGAAAAACTGTTTTTT.

The chain recombines TRBV5-1 with TRBJ1-3; 7 nucleotides align to TRBD1. The CDR3 runs 14 residues. Trimming cost V 4 bases and J 3 bases; bases outside gene matches: 4. The germline gives CDR1 SGHRS, CDR2 YFSETQ. The DNA for the CDR3 is TGCGCCAGCAGCCAGGGACAGCGTGGAAACACCATATATTTT. This sequence encodes CASSQGQRGNTIYF.

In this sample, this clone turned up once. This rearrangement joins TRBV5-1 to TRBJ2-1; D is unclear. The CDR3 spans 13 residues. Germline loops: CDR1 SGHRS, CDR2 YFSETQ. The germline V and J ends were trimmed by 2 bases and 7 bases, with 10 bases remaining between them. CDR3 DNA: TGCGCCAGCAGCTTCGGGCCGGAGAATGAGCAGTTCTTC. This encodes CASSFGPENEQFF.

V usage is TRBV5-5 and J usage is TRBJ2-1, with D possibly matching TRBD1 (6 bases). Germline V CDR1 and CDR2: SGHKS, YYEKEE (reference sequence). Trimming removed 5 bases from V and 13 bases from J, with 13 bases in between. CDR3 length: 11 residues. CDR3 loop: CASRSQGLQFF. The DNA of the CDR3 is TGTGCCAGCAGATCTCAGGGGTTACAGTTCTTC.

The genes are TRBV11-1 and TRBJ2-3; D is undetermined. From germline, CDR1 is SGHAT and CDR2 FQDESV (reference sequence). This CDR3 has 12 amino acids. V gave up 5 bases and J gave up 4 bases, with 7 bases separating them. The CDR3 spells CASSRGADTQYF. CDR3 DNA sequence: TGTGCCAGCAGCCGAGGTGCAGATACGCAGTATTTT.

This sequence joins TRBV7-3 and TRBJ2-2; TRBD2 matches 8 bases. Germline V gives CDR1 SGHTA, CDR2 FQGTGA. The junction had 5 bases not matched to a gene; V was cut back by 4 bases and J by 4 bases. The CDR3 extends over 15 amino acids. The CDR3 coding sequence is TGTGCCAGCAGCTCGACTAGCGCGGTCACCGGGGAGCTGTTTTTT. Protein product: CASSSTSAVTGELFF.

The chain links TRBV15 to TRBJ1-1; D unclear. The CDR3 is 15 residues long. CDR1 LNHNV and CDR2 YYDKDF come from the germline V gene (reference sequence). Trimming took off 0 bases at V and 5 bases at J, with 13 bases between the two ends. This CDR3 is CATSRDSLERTEAFF. The CDR3 DNA follows: TGTGCCACCAGCAGAGATTCCCTTGAGAGGACTGAAGCTTTCTTT.

The chain employs TRBV19 and TRBJ2-2; 8 bases are shared with TRBD2. The CDR3 runs to 16 residues. Germline CDR1 is LNHDA and CDR2 is SQIVND (reference sequence). With V trimmed by 3 bases and J by 2 bases, 5 bases remained unmatched. The CDR3 DNA reads as TGTGCCAGTAGTATTGCGGGAGGAATAAACACCGGGGAGCTGTTTTTT. It yields the protein CASSIAGGINTGELFF. Using reference TRBV19 and TRBJ2-2 for the parts outside the CDR3, the full variable domain is DGGITQSPKYLFRKEGQNVTLSCEQNLNHDAMYWYRQDPGQGLRLIYYSQIVNDFQKGDIAEGYSVSREKKESFPLTVTSAQKNPTAFYLCASSIAGGINTGELFFGEGSRLTVL.

On this clone itself: In the same sample, other DNA sequences code for this CDR3. This rearrangement joins TRBV7-9 to TRBJ2-5, with D possibly matching TRBD2 (6 bases). The CDR3 extends over 14 amino acids. Germline CDR1 is SEHNR and CDR2 is FQNEAQ (reference sequence). The V gene lost 5 bases and the J gene lost 4 bases, with 14 bases spanning the gap. The CDR3 is CASSPGYGGETQYF. DNA for the CDR3: TGTGCCAGCAGCCCCGGTTACGGGGGAGAGACCCAGTACTTC.

The CDR3 here is CASSLEGPQGASGYTF. The CDR3 nucleotides are TGCGCCAGCAGCTTGGAGGGTCCCCAGGGGGCGTCAGGCTACACCTTC. This chain links TRBV5-1 with TRBJ1-2; the match to TRBD1 covers 8 bases. With 0 bases clipped from V and 8 bases from J, the junction kept 12 bases outside the gene matches. The CDR3 has 16 residues. CDR1 SGHRS and CDR2 YFSETQ come from the germline V gene.

CDR3 region: CASSQDRRSPEAFF. The CDR3 DNA follows: TGTGCCAGCAGCCAAGATAGGCGAAGCCCTGAAGCTTTCTTT. This chain uses TRBV4-2 with TRBJ1-1; D remains unclear. Germline V lookup: CDR1 LGHNA, CDR2 YNFKEQ. The V end was cut by 0 bases, the J end by 6 bases, with 11 bases between. The CDR3 spans 14 residues.

The chain uses TRBV6-5 and TRBJ2-7; possible D gene TRBD2, 6 bases. CDR1 and CDR2 from the germline V gene are MNHEY and SVGAGI. V lost 6 bases and J lost 3, with 15 bases in between. The CDR3 runs 14 residues. Here the CDR3 reads CASREGGPFYEQYF. In DNA form, the CDR3 reads TGTGCCAGCAGGGAGGGCGGCCCTTTCTACGAGCAGTACTTC.

The chain couples TRBV10-3 to TRBJ1-4; TRBD1 matches at 7 bases. Trimming took 0 bases from V and 8 from J; bases not matched to a gene: 6. The CDR3 runs to 15 residues. Germline V gene data show CDR1 as ENHRY and CDR2 as SYGVKD. The chain's CDR3 is CAISESGRGGEKLFF. The CDR3 DNA reads TGTGCCATCAGTGAGTCCGGCAGGGGGGGCGAAAAACTGTTTTTT.